This TCR beta chain was recorded in a study of identical twins. TCRdb re-analysed the 5' RACE reads in MiXCR, keeping a single row per CDR3 protein. In the table there are some 460,000 distinct CDR3 sequences, approximately 14% of which are singletons. Study-wide results and caveats: In cord blood, abundant beta clonotypes had fewer insertions; memory showed no trend. Models predicted less out-of-frame TCR alpha sharing in monozygotic twins than was found.

This clonotype turned up a few times. Its cognate antigen is unknown. These data were also reused for a study on yellow fever vaccine responses in identical twins.

Sequenced input: CD4+ T cells sorted from blood. This sequence originates from a woman aged 18-29 years in good health.

The CDR3 spells CATSLRLSGRYGEQYF. The DNA of the CDR3 is TGTGCCACCAGCCTACGACTTAGCGGGAGGTACGGCGAGCAGTACTTC. The genes are TRBV15 and TRBJ2-7, with 10 bases aligning to TRBD2. V was pared by 5 bases and J by 6 bases, with 13 bases of the junction left unmatched. Germline V CDR1 and CDR2: LNHNV, YYDKDF (reference sequence). This CDR3 is built from 16 residues.